Presented here are 21 T cell receptor beta chains from one specimen sequenced in a study of response to subunit inactivated influenza vaccine. TCRdb re-called the RT-PCR reads with MiXCR, one entry per CDR3 protein. Of around 200,000 distinct CDR3 sequences in the sample, 14% were seen once. Specimen: CD8+ T cells sorted from PBMCs, collected more than 4 days after vaccination. Receptors were obtained from a man over 45 who received an inactivated influenza vaccine.

The chain couples TRBV20-1 to TRBJ2-1; D possibly corresponds to TRBD2 (5 bases). Germline CDR1 and CDR2: DFQATT and SNEGSKA (reference sequence). V lost 2 bases, J lost 7 bases, and 9 bases lay in between. The CDR3 consists of 12 residues. CDR3 loop: CSARPLGNEQFF. The DNA for the CDR3 is TGCAGTGCTAGACCACTAGGGAATGAGCAGTTCTTC.

The chain recombines TRBV11-2 with TRBJ2-1; unclear D gene. The CDR3 is 11 residues long. Germline V gives CDR1 SGHAT, CDR2 FQNNGV. The V end lost 5 bases, the J end lost 9 bases, and 8 bases lay between the germline ends. CDR3 sequence (DNA): TGTGCCAGCAGCCCCCCCCCTGAGCAGTTCTTC. Translation: CASSPPPEQFF.

The CDR3: CASSYAGGPNNEQFF. The DNA of the CDR3 is TGTGCCAGCAGCTACGCGGGGGGGCCCAACAATGAGCAGTTCTTC. This chain links TRBV7-9 with TRBJ2-1; TRBD2 matches at 9 bases. There are 15 residues in the CDR3. The V segment lost 4 bases and the J segment 5 bases; nucleotides outside the gene matches: 6. CDR1 is SEHNR and CDR2 is FQNEAQ in the germline V gene (reference sequence).

This clonotype was detected only a few times. The rearrangement joins TRBV7-9 to TRBJ2-5; TRBD2 might be the D (6 bases). The CDR3 consists of 13 residues. Germline values: CDR1 SEHNR, CDR2 FQNEAQ (reference sequence). V gave up 3 bases and J gave up 14 bases, with 19 bases separating them. CDR3 bases: TGTGCCAGCAGCTTTGGGGGACTGAATTGGACTTACTTC. As protein: CASSFGGLNWTYF.

This CDR3 reads CASSVGTGNKAFF. The CDR3 nucleotides read TGTGCCAGCAGCGTTGGGACAGGGAACAAAGCTTTCTTT. The chain uses TRBV7-6 and TRBJ1-1; 9 nucleotides match TRBD1. The CDR3 extends over 13 amino acids. Germline V CDR1 and CDR2: SGHVS, FNYEAQ. Germline trimming cut 5 bases from V and 9 bases from J; bases unmatched to any gene: 7.

This clonotype has only a few counts. The V gene is TRBV7-9, the J gene TRBJ2-7, with D hard to call. The V end lost 2 bases, the J end lost 7 bases, and 9 bases lay between the germline ends. Germline V gene sequence: CDR1 SEHNR, CDR2 FQNEAQ (reference sequence). This CDR3 has 12 amino acids. CDR3 sequence reads: CASSLIAWEQYF. In nucleotides, the CDR3 is TGTGCCAGCAGCTTAATTGCTTGGGAGCAGTACTTC.

The chain uses TRBV10-2 and TRBJ1-1; D ambiguous. V lost 0 bases and J 0 bases, leaving 5 bases between the germline ends. Germline V CDR1 and CDR2: WSHSY, SAAADI. CDR3 size: 14 residues. CDR3 residues: CASSESGMNTEAFF. The CDR3, as DNA: TGCGCCAGCAGTGAGTCCGGGATGAACACTGAAGCTTTCTTT.

This clonotype was observed a single time. This chain links TRBV7-6 with TRBJ2-2, with a weak D call TRBD1 (5 bases). V lost 5 bases and J 6 bases, leaving 13 bases between the germline ends. The CDR3 has 14 amino acids. The germline V gene has CDR1 SGHVS and CDR2 FNYEAQ. CDR3 protein: CASSNRIGSGELFF. DNA of the CDR3: TGTGCCAGCAGCAACAGGATAGGGTCCGGGGAGCTGTTTTTT.

In this sample, this clonotype turned up many times. The V call is TRBV7-9, the J call TRBJ1-1, with D hard to call. The CDR3 extends over 12 amino acids. The germline V gene has CDR1 SEHNR and CDR2 FQNEAQ (reference sequence). V lost 8 bases and J 4 bases, leaving 11 bases between the germline ends. The CDR3 DNA sequence: TGTGCCAGCTCCTCCGGGCGCACTGAAGCTTTCTTT. This translates into CASSSGRTEAFF.

The J gene is TRBJ2-7, the V gene TRBV11-2; a weak D match, TRBD1 (6 bases). CDR3 length: 14 amino acids. Trimming removed 1 base at V and 0 bases at J, with 7 bases between. Germline assignment: CDR1 SGHAT and CDR2 FQNNGV. In DNA form, the CDR3 reads TGTGCCAGCAGCTTAGGGGGGCCCTCCTACGAGCAGTACTTC. Translating gives CASSLGGPSYEQYF. Full variable domain (missing parts from reference TRBV11-2 and TRBJ2-7): EAGVAQSPRYKIIEKRQSVAFWCNPISGHATLYWYQQILGQGPKLLIQFQNNGVVDDSQLPKDRFSAERLKGVDSTLKIQPAKLEDSAVYLCASSLGGPSYEQYFGPGTRLTVT.

Ten or more counts support this clonotype. This chain uses TRBV7-9 with TRBJ2-4, with D tentatively TRBD1 (5 bases). The CDR3 loop spans 14 amino acids. CDR1 and CDR2 (germline): SEHNR, FQNEAQ (reference sequence). V was clipped by 2 bases and J by 7 bases, with 12 bases between them. This CDR3 reads CASSLYQGGNIQYF. In DNA form, the CDR3 reads TGTGCCAGCAGCTTATACCAGGGTGGGAACATTCAGTACTTC.

The V and J genes are TRBV7-2 and TRBJ1-1; 9 bases map to TRBD1. V lost 0 bases to trimming and J lost 4 bases; unmatched junction nucleotides: 3. CDR1 SGHTA and CDR2 FQGNSA come from the germline V gene. This CDR3 is built from 15 residues. DNA of the CDR3: TGTGCCAGCAGCTTAGCCGGGACAGGGTTCACTGAAGCTTTCTTT. Residues: CASSLAGTGFTEAFF.

The rearrangement links TRBV2 to TRBJ2-5; D uncertain. Germline CDR1 and CDR2: SNHLY and FYNNEI. V was cut by 7 bases and J by 5 bases, with 11 bases left in between. The CDR3 covers 12 residues. This chain's CDR3 is CASKPVRETQYF. In DNA form, the CDR3 reads TGTGCCAGCAAACCCGTGAGGGAGACCCAGTACTTC.

This chain joins TRBV12-3 or TRBV12-4 and TRBJ2-1, with TRBD1 identical over 7 bases. This CDR3 comprises 15 residues. V trimming: 2 bases; J trimming: 4 bases; junction bases outside the gene matches: 5. CDR3 in amino acids: CASSLQGDPYNEQFF. CDR3 nucleotide sequence: TGTGCCAGCAGTTTACAGGGGGATCCTTACAATGAGCAGTTCTTC.

The rearrangement uses TRBV5-1 and TRBJ2-3, with 9 bases that match TRBD1. Germline V CDR1 and CDR2: SGHRS, YFSETQ. The CDR3 consists of 15 residues. The V and J ends lost 0 bases and 5 bases, in that order; junction bases with no gene match: 4. CDR3 sequence: CASSLETGGIDTQYF. In DNA, the CDR3 is TGCGCCAGCAGCTTGGAAACAGGGGGCATAGATACGCAGTATTTT.

The J gene is TRBJ2-1, the V gene TRBV27; D could derive from TRBD1 or TRBD2 (6 bases each). This CDR3 contains 15 residues. Per the germline V gene, CDR1 is MNHEY and CDR2 is SMNVEV (reference sequence). The V and J ends lost 5 bases and 2 bases respectively, with 13 bases between them. CDR3 loop: CASSPLGGTYNEQFF. The CDR3 DNA is TGTGCCAGCAGTCCATTGGGGGGCACCTACAATGAGCAGTTCTTC.

The gene calls are TRBV14 and TRBJ2-5, with TRBD1 as a possible D gene (7 bases). The length of the CDR3 is 14 residues. V was cut by 4 bases and J by 3 bases, with 12 bases left in between. Germline V gene lookup returns CDR1 SGHDN and CDR2 FVKESK. CDR3 protein: CASSPGDSEETQYF. The CDR3 region has the DNA TGTGCCAGCAGCCCGGGGGACAGCGAAGAGACCCAGTACTTC. Complete variable domain (other parts from reference TRBV14 and TRBJ2-5): EAGVTQFPSHSVIEKGQTVTLRCDPISGHDNLYWYRRVMGKEIKFLLHFVKESKQDESGMPNNRFLAERTGGTYSTLKVQPAELEDSGVYFCASSPGDSEETQYFGPGTRLLVL.

The rearrangement joins TRBV3-1 to TRBJ2-1, with TRBD2 matching over 13 bases. Trimming took 0 bases from V and 0 from J; bases not matched to a gene: 5. The CDR3 contains 19 residues. Per the germline V gene, CDR1 is LGHDT and CDR2 is YNNKEL (reference sequence). The CDR3 coding sequence is TGTGCCAGCAGCCAAGAAACTAGCGGGAGGGCTTTCTCCTACAATGAGCAGTTCTTC. It translates to CASSQETSGRAFSYNEQFF.

This clonotype was seen a few times. This sequence joins TRBV5-1 and TRBJ1-1, with 7 positions matching TRBD1. CDR1 and CDR2 from the germline V gene are SGHRS and YFSETQ. The CDR3 has 15 residues. Germline trimming cut 0 bases from V and 2 bases from J; bases unmatched to any gene: 4. CDR3: CASSLVGGGNTEAFF. The CDR3 DNA follows: TGCGCCAGCAGCTTGGTGGGAGGGGGCAACACTGAAGCTTTCTTT.

The chain employs TRBV12-3 or TRBV12-4 and TRBJ2-2; D call uncertain. This CDR3 contains 15 residues. Trimming cost V 3 bases and J 4 bases, with 12 bases left between them. Here the CDR3 reads CASSFPGDPTGELFF. The CDR3 DNA follows: TGTGCCAGCAGTTTTCCGGGCGATCCCACCGGGGAGCTGTTTTTT.

This clonotype has a handful of counts. The rearrangement links TRBV12-3 or TRBV12-4 to TRBJ2-3; D possibly uses TRBD1 or TRBD2 (5 bases each). Trimming removed 0 bases at V and 5 bases at J, with 18 bases between. The CDR3 contains 17 residues. This chain's CDR3 is CASSLALGQGVEDTQYF. The CDR3 DNA reads as TGTGCCAGCAGTTTAGCCCTGGGCCAGGGAGTGGAAGATACGCAGTATTTT.